A selection of T cell receptor beta chains follows, all from one sample in a study of Ad26.COV2.S vaccination and SARS-CoV-2 variants. Here immunoSEQ multiplex PCR was the method, and the copy in TCRdb shows in-frame clones only, minus some. The table includes hundreds of thousands of clones, roughly nine tenths detected once. Here the sequenced sample was peripheral blood, taken after recovery from COVID-19. These TCRs come from a human donor who had recovered from COVID-19. The CDR3 runs from the conserved cysteine through the conserved F or W. Fields, in order: J gene, D gene, V gene, CDR3 protein. A D gene is named only where the DNA matches it firmly.

TRBJ1-1 | TRBD1 | TRBV14 | CASSPRTGLNTEAFF
TRBJ2-1 | TRBD1 | TRBV27 | CASSLVAGGYNEQFF
TRBJ1-1 | - | TRBV24-1 | CAPLVRQKEHTEAFF
TRBJ1-4 | - | TRBV19 | CASSISRGHQVKEKLFF
TRBJ1-6 | TRBD1 | TRBV10-3 | CAIRGQGALDSPLHF
TRBJ2-7 | - | TRBV27 | CASSLSYPEDEQYF
TRBJ2-7 | - | TRBV11-3 | CASSSGGSSYEQYF
TRBJ1-2 | TRBD1 | TRBV6-5 | CASSPPGQGVNGYTF
TRBJ2-5 | TRBD2 | TRBV4-3 | CASSQGGSGVGETQYF
TRBJ2-2 | TRBD2 | TRBV19 | CASSLTSGSTGELFF
TRBJ2-2 | TRBD1 | TRBV5-6 | CASSRGQRWTGELFF
TRBJ1-2 | - | TRBV12-3/TRBV12-4 | CASSLGQVGGYTF
TRBJ2-5 | - | TRBV11-2 | CASSPDRRKETQYF
TRBJ1-1 | TRBD1 | TRBV9 | CASSVSTGEVSTEAFF
TRBJ1-5 | - | TRBV5-1 | CASSLDGSREQPQHF
TRBJ1-1 | - | TRBV27 | CASRPYREGTEAFF
TRBJ2-5 | - | TRBV5-1 | CASSGQETQYF
TRBJ1-5 | TRBD1 | TRBV25-1 | CASGTDENQPQHF
TRBJ2-5 | TRBD1 | TRBV7-3 | CASSFRGRETQYF
TRBJ2-1 | TRBD2 | TRBV7-8 | CASSALAGGNEQFF
TRBJ2-6 | - | TRBV7-2 | CASSLAPTAGANVLTF
TRBJ2-5 | - | TRBV3-1/TRBV3-2 | CASSQDAVATTQETQYF
TRBJ2-3 | TRBD2 | TRBV3-1/TRBV3-2 | CASSQDSSGGVTDTQYF
TRBJ2-1 | - | TRBV5-1 | CASTLGGTNYNEQFF
TRBJ1-5 | TRBD1 | TRBV6-1 | CASSGGFGRGPFNQPQHF
TRBJ2-1 | - | TRBV2 | CASSDFDYNEQFF
TRBJ1-3 | - | TRBV6-5 | CASRQQGPSGNTIYF